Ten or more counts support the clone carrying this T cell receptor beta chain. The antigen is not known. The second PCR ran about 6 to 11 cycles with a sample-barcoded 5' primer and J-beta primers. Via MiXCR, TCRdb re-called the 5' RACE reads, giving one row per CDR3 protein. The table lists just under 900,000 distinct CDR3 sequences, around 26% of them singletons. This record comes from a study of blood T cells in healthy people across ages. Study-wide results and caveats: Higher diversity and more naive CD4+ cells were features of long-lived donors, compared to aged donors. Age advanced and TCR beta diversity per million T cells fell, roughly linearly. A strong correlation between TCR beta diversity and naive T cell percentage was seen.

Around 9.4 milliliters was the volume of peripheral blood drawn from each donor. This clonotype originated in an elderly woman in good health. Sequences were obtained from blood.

The CDR3 nucleotides are TGTGCCAGCAACCTGGGACGTCCTCAAGAGACCCAGTACTTC. It encodes CASNLGRPQETQYF. The chain links TRBV6-6 to TRBJ2-5; D may correspond to TRBD1 or TRBD2 (5 bases each). Trimming pared 7 bases from V and 2 bases from J, leaving 14 bases between. Germline CDR1 is MNHNY and CDR2 is SVGAGI (reference sequence). CDR3 length: 14 residues.